The 24 T cell receptor beta chains given below trace back to one sample, sequenced in a study of cytomegalovirus exposure and HLA in healthy donors. It was with 60 Vbeta and 13 Jbeta primers that the PCR ran. Profiling relied on immunoSEQ multiplex PCR, and the TCRdb table lists in-frame clones only, not all of them. The profile covers about 140,000 clones, with 70% to 80% appearing a single time and around 5% taken by the ten largest. Sequencing input: PBMCs. All receptors derive from a male donor in good health and CMV-seronegative.

J is TRBJ2-1 and V is TRBV18; D call uncertain. The CDR3 length is 14 residues. Trimming removed 3 bases from V and 1 base from J, with 7 bases in between. In germline, CDR1 is KGHSH, CDR2 LQKENI. CDR3 bases: TGTGCCAGCTCACCGGAGCATTCCTACAATGAGCAGTTCTTC. Translation gives CASSPEHSYNEQFF. Full variable domain (missing parts from reference TRBV18 and TRBJ2-1): NAGVMQNPRHLVRRRGQEARLRCSPMKGHSHVYWYRQLPEEGLKFMVYLQKENIIDESGMPKERFSAEFPKEGPSILRIQQVVRGDSAAYFCASSPEHSYNEQFFGPGTRLTVL.

The chain is built from TRBV5-5 and TRBJ1-2, with TRBD1 identical over 7 bases. Germline V gene sequence: CDR1 SGHKS, CDR2 YYEKEE (reference sequence). With V trimmed by 2 bases and J by 3 bases, 4 bases remained unmatched. The CDR3 spans 14 residues. CDR3 sequence reads: CASSLQGPYYGYTF. CDR3 nucleotides: TGTGCCAGCAGCTTACAGGGGCCGTACTATGGCTACACCTTC.

This clone has only a few counts. The gene calls are TRBV18 and TRBJ2-7, with D possibly TRBD1 on 5 matching bases. Looked up from germline, CDR1 is KGHSH and CDR2 is LQKENI. The V gene lost 3 bases and the J gene lost 3 bases, with 9 bases spanning the gap. The CDR3 runs to 13 residues. The CDR3: CASSPTVDYEQYF. CDR3 sequence (DNA): TGTGCCAGCTCACCGACAGTAGACTACGAGCAGTACTTC.

The chain recombines TRBV4-1 with TRBJ1-5; TRBD1 might be the D (6 bases). CDR1 is MGHRA, CDR2 YSYEKL, per germline. Trimming took 4 bases from V and 6 from J, leaving 13 bases between them. The CDR3 runs 14 residues. In DNA form, the CDR3 reads TGCGCCAGCAGCCGAACAGGGATGGCTCAGCCCCAGCATTTT. It codes for CASSRTGMAQPQHF.

Only one count was recorded for this clone. V gene TRBV5-6 combines with J gene TRBJ2-3, with 10 bases that match TRBD2. This CDR3 has 19 amino acids. CDR1 SGHDT and CDR2 YYEEEE come from the germline V gene. V shed 1 base, J shed 5 bases, and the junction held 16 bases outside the gene matches. Written as DNA, the CDR3 is TGTGCCAGCAGCTTGTGGGCTAGCGGGGGACCCCGTGGTGGAGATACGCAGTATTTT. Residues: CASSLWASGGPRGGDTQYF.

The V and J genes are TRBV10-3 and TRBJ1-5; the D gene is possibly TRBD1 (6 bases). V gave up 10 bases and J gave up 2 bases, with 21 bases separating them. The length of the CDR3 is 16 residues. Looked up from germline, CDR1 is ENHRY and CDR2 is SYGVKD. DNA of the CDR3: TGTGCCACTAGGGGGGAGGGACTTATCGGCAATCAGCCCCAGCATTTT. It specifies CATRGEGLIGNQPQHF.

The chain couples TRBV14 to TRBJ1-2; D remains ambiguous. V was shortened by 1 base and J by 6 bases, with 15 bases between the two germline ends. Per the germline V gene, CDR1 is SGHDN and CDR2 is FVKESK. CDR3 length equals 15 residues. For the CDR3, the DNA is TGTGCCAGCAGCCAAGCCCCGGTCAGGTGGGATGGCTACACCTTC. Protein: CASSQAPVRWDGYTF.

CDR3 region: CAWSDAPEAYEQYF. DNA for the CDR3: TGTGCCTGGAGTGATGCCCCTGAGGCCTACGAGCAGTACTTC. This rearrangement joins TRBV30 to TRBJ2-7, with no clear D. The CDR3 totals 14 residues. Between the trimmed V and J ends, which lost 1 base and 2 bases, there was a span of 12 bases. Germline lookup yields CDR1 GTSNPN and CDR2 SVGIG (reference sequence).

The chain couples TRBV7-2 to TRBJ1-2, with 7 bases identical to TRBD1. V trimming: 9 bases; J trimming: 9 bases; junction bases outside the gene matches: 10. CDR1 SGHTA and CDR2 FQGNSA come from the germline V gene. The CDR3 contains 12 residues. CDR3 DNA: TGTGCCAGTCGAAACACAGGGGTGAGCTACACCTTC. Translated: CASRNTGVSYTF.

This clone occurred once. The chain joins TRBV9 to TRBJ2-7; 12 bases fit TRBD2. Germline values: CDR1 SGDLS, CDR2 YYNGEE. Trimming removed 3 bases from V and 2 bases from J; junction bases left unmatched: 12. The length of the CDR3 is 18 residues. CDR3 in DNA: TGTGCCAGCAGCGCAAGTGACCGGACTAGCGGGGCCCCCTACGAGCAGTACTTC. Translation: CASSASDRTSGAPYEQYF.

The rearrangement uses TRBV5-4 and TRBJ2-6; D may be TRBD1 (5 bases). Looked up from germline, CDR1 is SGHNT and CDR2 is YYREEE (reference sequence). V lost 1 base and J lost 2, with 7 bases in between. The CDR3 runs 15 residues. CDR3 coding DNA: TGTGCCAGCAGCTTGCCAGGGACTGGGGCCAACGTCCTGACTTTC. It is translated as CASSLPGTGANVLTF.

This chain links TRBV4-2 with TRBJ2-1; D unclear. CDR1 LGHNA and CDR2 YNFKEQ come from the germline V gene. CDR3 size: 15 residues. Trimming removed 0 bases at V and 1 base at J, with 7 bases between. The CDR3 protein is CASSQDPLSYNEQFF. CDR3 DNA sequence: TGTGCCAGCAGCCAAGACCCCTTATCCTACAATGAGCAGTTCTTC.

V and J are TRBV5-1 and TRBJ2-1; 7 bases fit TRBD1. Germline lookup yields CDR1 SGHRS and CDR2 YFSETQ. The CDR3 is 15 amino acids. The V and J ends lost 6 bases and 10 bases, in that order; junction bases with no gene match: 16. The CDR3 sequence is CASTQSGTASQEQFF. In DNA form, the CDR3 reads TGCGCCAGCACTCAATCCGGGACAGCGTCCCAGGAGCAGTTCTTC.

In this sample, this clone turned up once. The chain employs TRBV7-9 and TRBJ1-2; tentatively, D is TRBD1 (6 bases). The length of the CDR3 is 14 residues. Germline V lookup: CDR1 SEHNR, CDR2 FQNEAQ (reference sequence). Between the trimmed V and J ends, which lost 4 bases and 2 bases, there was a span of 11 bases. The chain's CDR3 is CASSYPGQNYGYTF. CDR3 DNA: TGTGCCAGCAGCTACCCGGGACAAAACTATGGCTACACCTTC.

With respect to this clone: Additional DNA sequences in this sample encode the identical CDR3. The chain couples TRBV7-2 to TRBJ2-7; 9 bases map to TRBD1. The CDR3 sequence is 14 residues long. V was pared by 4 bases and J by 2 bases, with 3 bases of the junction left unmatched. The V gene's germline CDR1 is SGHTA and CDR2 FQGNSA. DNA for the CDR3: TGTGCCAGCAGCTCTAGACAGGGGGCCTACGAGCAGTACTTC. As protein: CASSSRQGAYEQYF.

The chain combines TRBV12-5 with TRBJ2-3; no definite D call. CDR1 and CDR2 (germline): LGHNT, FRNRAP. The V end lost 3 bases, the J end lost 6 bases, and 10 bases lay between the germline ends. The CDR3 is made up of 13 amino acids. Here the CDR3 reads CASGFQNSDTQYF. CDR3 DNA sequence: TGTGCTAGTGGTTTCCAGAATTCGGATACGCAGTATTTT.

The chain combines TRBV19 with TRBJ1-3; D gene uncertain. V was pared by 5 bases and J by 0 bases, with 14 bases between. CDR3 length: 16 residues. Germline assignment: CDR1 LNHDA and CDR2 SQIVND (reference sequence). The CDR3 region has the DNA TGTGCCAGTAGTCCCCCGGGTCGGCTCTCTGGAAACACCATATATTTT. It codes for CASSPPGRLSGNTIYF. Full variable domain (outside the CDR3, taken from reference TRBV19 and TRBJ1-3): DGGITQSPKYLFRKEGQNVTLSCEQNLNHDAMYWYRQDPGQGLRLIYYSQIVNDFQKGDIAEGYSVSREKKESFPLTVTSAQKNPTAFYLCASSPPGRLSGNTIYFGEGSWLTVV.

This rearrangement joins TRBV29-1 to TRBJ1-2; a possible D gene is TRBD1 (6 bases). The CDR3 is 12 amino acids. V was pared by 2 bases and J by 2 bases, with 6 bases between. The germline V gene has CDR1 SQVTM and CDR2 ANQGSEA. The CDR3 loop reads CSVERGNYGYTF. DNA for the CDR3: TGCAGCGTTGAAAGGGGGAACTATGGCTACACCTTC.

This clone was detected only a few times. The rearrangement links TRBV11-2 to TRBJ2-7; the D gene is possibly TRBD2 (6 bases). V lost 2 bases and J 6 bases, leaving 14 bases between the germline ends. This CDR3 region has 14 residues. Per germline, CDR1 SGHAT and CDR2 FQNNGV. Here the CDR3 DNA reads TGTGCCAGCAGCTTATATGGAGGGCCCAGCGAGCAGTACTTC. This sequence encodes CASSLYGGPSEQYF. The entire variable domain, with the rest obtained from reference TRBV11-2 and TRBJ2-7, is as follows: EAGVAQSPRYKIIEKRQSVAFWCNPISGHATLYWYQQILGQGPKLLIQFQNNGVVDDSQLPKDRFSAERLKGVDSTLKIQPAKLEDSAVYLCASSLYGGPSEQYFGPGTRLTVT.

The genes are TRBV23-1 and TRBJ2-2; 8 bases line up with TRBD1. TRBV23-1 is an ORF, with its function uncertain. There are 17 residues in the CDR3. The junction had 7 bases not matched to a gene; V was cut back by 0 bases and J by 4 bases. The CDR3 coding sequence is TGCGCCAGCAGTCAATCTCGGCAGGGGGCTGGCACCGGGGAGCTGTTTTTT. This sequence encodes CASSQSRQGAGTGELFF.

The rearrangement links TRBV4-2 to TRBJ1-2; D ambiguous. Germline CDR1 LGHNA, CDR2 YNFKEQ. V was shortened by 0 bases and J by 6 bases, with 5 bases between the two germline ends. The CDR3 runs to 12 residues. In DNA form, the CDR3 reads TGTGCCAGCAGCCAAGATGCAGATGGCTACACCTTC. Translation gives CASSQDADGYTF.

V gene TRBV6-5 combines with J gene TRBJ1-5; D is perhaps TRBD1 (5 bases). Per germline, CDR1 MNHEY and CDR2 SVGAGI. This CDR3 has 13 residues. Trimming removed 8 bases at V and 8 bases at J, with 16 bases between. The CDR3 nucleotides read TGTGCCAGCGCTCTAGGCGGGGGAGAGCCCCAGCATTTT. Its protein is CASALGGGEPQHF.

This rearrangement joins TRBV7-9 to TRBJ2-1, with D hard to call. The CDR3 consists of 14 residues. Germline CDR1 and CDR2: SEHNR and FQNEAQ (reference sequence). Trimming shortened V by 5 bases and J by 5 bases, and 13 bases separated the two germline ends. The CDR3 spells CASSRVTSDNEQFF. The CDR3 nucleotides read TGTGCCAGCAGCCGCGTAACCTCTGACAATGAGCAGTTCTTC. Combining the CDR3 with reference TRBV7-9 and TRBJ2-1 gives the whole variable domain DTGVSQNPRHKITKRGQNVTFRCDPISEHNRLYWYRQTLGQGPEFLTYFQNEAQLEKSRLLSDRFSAERPKGSFSTLEIQRTEQGDSAMYLCASSRVTSDNEQFFGPGTRLTVL.

In DNA form, the CDR3 reads TGCAGCGTTACGGGGGTGAACACTGAAGCTTTCTTT. Translated: CSVTGVNTEAFF. The J gene is TRBJ1-1, the V gene TRBV29-1, with D perhaps TRBD1 (5 bases). Trimming removed 5 bases at V and 0 bases at J, with 7 bases between. The germline CDR1 and CDR2 sequences are SQVTM and ANQGSEA. This CDR3 has 12 residues.